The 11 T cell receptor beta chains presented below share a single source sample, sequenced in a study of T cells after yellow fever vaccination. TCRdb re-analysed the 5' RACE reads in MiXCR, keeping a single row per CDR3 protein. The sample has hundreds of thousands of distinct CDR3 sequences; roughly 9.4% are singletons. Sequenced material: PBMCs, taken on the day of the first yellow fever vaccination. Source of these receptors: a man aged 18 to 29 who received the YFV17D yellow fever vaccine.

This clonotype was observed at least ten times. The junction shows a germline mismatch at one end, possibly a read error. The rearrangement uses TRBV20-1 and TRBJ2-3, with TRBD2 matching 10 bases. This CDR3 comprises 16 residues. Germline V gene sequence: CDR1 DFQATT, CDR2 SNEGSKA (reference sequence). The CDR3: CSAREEVAGGKRTQYF. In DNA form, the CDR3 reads TGCAGTGCGAGAGAGGAGGTAGCGGGGGGAAAACGTACGCAGTATTTT.

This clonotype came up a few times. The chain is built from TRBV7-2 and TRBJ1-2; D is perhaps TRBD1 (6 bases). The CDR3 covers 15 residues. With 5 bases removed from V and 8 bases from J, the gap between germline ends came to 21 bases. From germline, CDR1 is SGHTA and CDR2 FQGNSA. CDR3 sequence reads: CASSLTVIRGRGYTF. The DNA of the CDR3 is TGTGCCAGCAGCCTCACCGTGATCAGGGGCCGAGGCTACACCTTC.

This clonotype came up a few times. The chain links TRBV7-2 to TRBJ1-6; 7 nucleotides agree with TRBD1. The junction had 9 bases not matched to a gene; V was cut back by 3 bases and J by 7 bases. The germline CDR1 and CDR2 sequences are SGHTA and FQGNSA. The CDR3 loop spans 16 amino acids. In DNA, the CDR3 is TGTGCCAGCAGCTTGGAAGGGGGCCAGCAGAATTCACCCCTCCACTTT. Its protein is CASSLEGGQQNSPLHF.

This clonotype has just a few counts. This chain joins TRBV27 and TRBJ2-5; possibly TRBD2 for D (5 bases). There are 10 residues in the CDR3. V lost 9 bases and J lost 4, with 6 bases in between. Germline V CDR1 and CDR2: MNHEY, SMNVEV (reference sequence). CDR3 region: CARGGETQYF. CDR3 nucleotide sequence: TGTGCCAGAGGAGGAGAGACCCAGTACTTC.

This chain's CDR3 is CASSPGRDFDTQYF. In nucleotides, the CDR3 is TGTGCCAGCTCACCGGGCAGGGACTTTGATACGCAGTATTTT. The chain employs TRBV18 and TRBJ2-3; TRBD2 is a possible D gene (6 bases). Germline V gene data show CDR1 as KGHSH and CDR2 as LQKENI. Trimming removed 3 bases from V and 6 bases from J, with 13 bases in between. The CDR3 loop spans 14 amino acids.

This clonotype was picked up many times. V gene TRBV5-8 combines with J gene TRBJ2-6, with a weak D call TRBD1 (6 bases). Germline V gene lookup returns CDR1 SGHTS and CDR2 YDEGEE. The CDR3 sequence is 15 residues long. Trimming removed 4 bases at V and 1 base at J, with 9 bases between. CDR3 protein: CASSPGQSGANVLTF. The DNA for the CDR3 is TGTGCCAGCAGCCCAGGACAGTCTGGGGCCAACGTCCTGACTTTC.

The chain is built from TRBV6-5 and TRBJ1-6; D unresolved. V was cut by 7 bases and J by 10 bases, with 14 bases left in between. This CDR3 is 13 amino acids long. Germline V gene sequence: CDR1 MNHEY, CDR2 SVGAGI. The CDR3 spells CASTLRTESPLHF. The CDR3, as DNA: TGTGCCAGCACCCTCCGGACGGAATCACCCCTCCACTTT.

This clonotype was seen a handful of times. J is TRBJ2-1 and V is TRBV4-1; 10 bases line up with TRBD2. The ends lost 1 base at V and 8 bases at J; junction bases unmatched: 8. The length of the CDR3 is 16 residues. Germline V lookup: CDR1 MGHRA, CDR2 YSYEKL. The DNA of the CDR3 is TGCGCCAGCAGCCAAGTTTCTAGCGGGGGCCTTTATGAGCAGTTCTTC. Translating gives CASSQVSSGGLYEQFF.

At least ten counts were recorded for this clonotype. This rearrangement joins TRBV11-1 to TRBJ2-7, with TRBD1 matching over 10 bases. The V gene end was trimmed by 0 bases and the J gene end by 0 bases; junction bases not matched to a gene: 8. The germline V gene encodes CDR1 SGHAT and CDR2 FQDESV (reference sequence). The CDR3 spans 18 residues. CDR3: CASSLAGTGVFSSYEQYV. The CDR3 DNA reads TGTGCCAGCAGCTTAGCAGGGACAGGGGTTTTCAGCTCCTACGAGCAGTACGTC.

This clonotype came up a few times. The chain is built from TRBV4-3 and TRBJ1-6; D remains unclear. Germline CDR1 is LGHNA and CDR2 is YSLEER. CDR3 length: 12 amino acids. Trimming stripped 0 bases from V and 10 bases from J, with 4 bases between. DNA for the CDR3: TGCGCCAGCAGCCAAGATTGGTCACCCCTCCACTTT. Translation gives CASSQDWSPLHF.

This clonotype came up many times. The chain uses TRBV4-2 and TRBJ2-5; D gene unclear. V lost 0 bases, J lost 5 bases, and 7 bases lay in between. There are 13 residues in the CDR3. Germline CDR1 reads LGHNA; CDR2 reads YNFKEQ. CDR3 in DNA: TGTGCCAGCAGCCAAGACGGACGGGAGACCCAGTACTTC. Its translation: CASSQDGRETQYF.